The following is a T cell receptor (beta chain) sequence with its context. Its antigen remains unidentified. No much larger clone exists at a distance of one base, and base qualities are not known. The immunoSEQ Assay, a bias-controlled multiplex PCR, was used to amplify TCRbeta CDR3 regions from genomic DNA. The original methods were these. The number of nucleated cells in each sample was estimated from the amplification of reference gene primers within the assay. To quantify the absolute abundance of each unique TCRbeta CDR3 rearrangement, sequence reads were collapsed and filtered. For each sample, productive Simpson clonality was calculated by taking the square root of Simpson's diversity index across productive rearrangements. The table comes from immuneACCESS by way of TCRdb, which keeps in-frame sequences with V and J called. Part of the clones is missing from these tables; in studies checked, under half for an unresolved V gene and the rest for unknown reasons. V and J calls and clone size follow that table, whereas D and trimming were derived from the DNA. This sample gives about 180,000 clones in total; 85% of them show up just once. 15% to 20% of the sample is in the top ten clones.

This sample stems from a study of blood T cell repertoires in COVID-19 (dated by TCRdb to about 2020). With regard to the full study: Samples covering the acute and convalescent phases of COVID-19 were provided by collaborators in the United States, Italy and Spain. The prospective study material was composed of cDNA or gDNA derived from T cells, B-cell-depleted T cells, or PBMCs. Subjects who had been exposed to COVID-19, were actively infected with it, or had recovered from it provided the deeply sampled blood TCRbeta repertoires that made up the dataset. A freely available public database, intended as a resource for researchers studying the immune response to SARS-CoV-2, is where the repertoires were released. Samples were obtained from the ongoing ImmuneRACE study (first 160 participants) and from some 1,300 subjects provided by 6 global collaborators. Nearly every sample came with metadata listing a de-identified subject ID, COVID-19 status, age in years and sex. Where available, HLA class I and class II types were taken from metadata supplied by the sample provider and were not determined by assay-based typing. Points the paper makes about the study in general: How much clinical and demographic metadata was included differed by source and by participant, and the metadata was provided uncurated.

One collaborating source in Seattle enrolled patients while the patients were actively infected and followed the patients over time throughout the course of disease. Whole blood was collected in K2EDTA tubes by collaborating institutions according to the institutions' own protocols. For TCRbeta analysis, collaborators shipped samples as frozen whole blood, isolated PBMCs, or DNA extracted from either of those sample types. Taken from cysteine to phenylalanine, the CDR3 has 17 residues. Just CDR3 DNA is preserved here, 51 bases in frame from base 1. In the germline V gene, CDR1 corresponds to SGHRS and CDR2 to YFSETQ. V gives up 0 bases and J gives up 2 bases, and the segment between their germline ends measures 14 bases.

The chain uses TRBV5-1 and TRBJ2-2; matching of 5 bases hints at TRBD1 as the D gene. The sequenced sample was peripheral blood. This receptor was taken from a person aged 65 to 79 with COVID-19, enrolled during active disease. The CDR3 has the sequence CASSLVRSGQNTGELFF. At the DNA level, the sequence is TGCGCCAGCAGCTTGGTTCGGTCTGGACAAAACACCGGGGAGCTGTTTTTT.